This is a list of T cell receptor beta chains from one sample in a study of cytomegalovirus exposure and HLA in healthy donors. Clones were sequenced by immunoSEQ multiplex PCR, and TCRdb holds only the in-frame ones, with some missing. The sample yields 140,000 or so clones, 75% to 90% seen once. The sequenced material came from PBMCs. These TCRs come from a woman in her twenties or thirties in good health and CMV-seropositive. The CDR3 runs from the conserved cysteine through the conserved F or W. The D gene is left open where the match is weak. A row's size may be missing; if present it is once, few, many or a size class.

CDR3 protein: CASSLLGGDTDTQYF; CDR3 DNA: TGTGCCAGCAGTCTCCTGGGGGGAGACACAGATACGCAGTATTTT; J gene: TRBJ2-3; V gene: TRBV28; D gene: .; clone size: .
CDR3 protein: CAIFGQGDNYGYTF; CDR3 DNA: TGTGCCATCTTCGGACAGGGGGATAACTATGGCTACACCTTC; J gene: TRBJ1-2; V gene: TRBV11-2; D gene: TRBD1; clone size: .
CDR3 protein: CASSLSRTGRDTQYF; CDR3 DNA: TGTGCCAGCAGTTTATCGAGGACAGGTAGAGATACGCAGTATTTT; J gene: TRBJ2-3; V gene: TRBV27; D gene: TRBD1; clone size: .
CDR3 protein: CASSSGLQTQYF; CDR3 DNA: TGTGCCAGCAGCTCCGGACTCCAGACGCAGTATTTT; J gene: TRBJ2-3; V gene: TRBV11-3; D gene: .; clone size: once
CDR3 protein: CSAQGAGRETQYF; CDR3 DNA: TGCAGCGCCCAAGGGGCGGGAAGAGAGACCCAGTACTTC; J gene: TRBJ2-5; V gene: TRBV29-1; D gene: .; clone size: .
CDR3 protein: CASSPQGIYGYTF; CDR3 DNA: TGTGCCAGCAGTCCACAGGGAATCTATGGCTACACCTTC; J gene: TRBJ1-2; V gene: TRBV6-5; D gene: .; clone size: .
CDR3 protein: CASSLGTHGNTIYF; CDR3 DNA: TGTGCCAGCAGCCTCGGGACACACGGAAACACCATATATTTT; J gene: TRBJ1-3; V gene: TRBV5-6; D gene: .; clone size: .
CDR3 protein: CASPPRTGYAEAFF; CDR3 DNA: TGTGCCAGCCCGCCGCGAACAGGGTACGCTGAAGCTTTCTTT; J gene: TRBJ1-1; V gene: TRBV28; D gene: .; clone size: .
CDR3 protein: CASSGQGAVGYTF; CDR3 DNA: TGCGCCAGCAGTGGACAGGGGGCGGTTGGCTACACCTTC; J gene: TRBJ1-2; V gene: TRBV10-2; D gene: TRBD1; clone size: .
CDR3 protein: CASSLAGTYNEQFF; CDR3 DNA: TGTGCCAGCAGCCTAGCGGGCACTTACAATGAGCAGTTCTTC; J gene: TRBJ2-1; V gene: TRBV28; D gene: TRBD2; clone size: .
CDR3 protein: CASSWSKTSGWMQRQETQYF; CDR3 DNA: TGCGCCAGCAGCTGGAGTAAAACTAGCGGGTGGATGCAGCGCCAAGAGACCCAGTACTTC; J gene: TRBJ2-5; V gene: TRBV5-1; D gene: TRBD2; clone size: .
CDR3 protein: CASKSGLAGFYEQYF; CDR3 DNA: TGTGCCAGCAAATCGGGACTAGCAGGCTTCTACGAGCAGTACTTC; J gene: TRBJ2-7; V gene: TRBV6-1; D gene: TRBD2; clone size: .
CDR3 protein: CASSQVQGSDTQYF; CDR3 DNA: TGCGCCAGCAGCCAAGTGCAGGGGTCAGATACGCAGTATTTT; J gene: TRBJ2-3; V gene: TRBV4-1; D gene: .; clone size: .
CDR3 protein: CASSTIGGTEAFF; CDR3 DNA: TGTGCCAGTAGTACCATCGGGGGCACTGAAGCTTTCTTT; J gene: TRBJ1-1; V gene: TRBV19; D gene: .; clone size: .
CDR3 protein: CASSQESRTDTQYF; CDR3 DNA: TGTGCCAGCAGCCAAGAGAGTCGCACAGATACGCAGTATTTT; J gene: TRBJ2-3; V gene: TRBV4-2; D gene: .; clone size: once
CDR3 protein: CASSSGTSGVNEQFF; CDR3 DNA: TGTGCCAGCAGTTCCGGGACTAGCGGGGTCAATGAGCAGTTCTTC; J gene: TRBJ2-1; V gene: TRBV6-5; D gene: TRBD2; clone size: .
CDR3 protein: CASSLGLAGRDEQFF; CDR3 DNA: TGTGCCAGCAGCTTAGGACTAGCAGGGAGGGATGAGCAGTTCTTC; J gene: TRBJ2-1; V gene: TRBV13; D gene: TRBD2; clone size: .
CDR3 protein: CASSPLARNEQFF; CDR3 DNA: TGTGCCAGCAGCCCCCTAGCGAGGAATGAGCAGTTCTTC; J gene: TRBJ2-1; V gene: TRBV7-3; D gene: .; clone size: .